The source of this T cell receptor (beta chain) is a study of identical twins. General study points: Out-of-frame alpha sequences common to twins exhibited an excess of low generation probability. Cord blood beta clonotypes that were abundant carried fewer insertions, and memory repertoires showed no such trend.

Trimming removed 0 bases from V and 9 bases from J, with 12 bases in between. Germline V gene lookup returns CDR1 SGHAT and CDR2 FQNNGV. There are 14 residues in the CDR3. This clonotype showed up just a few times. No antigen is known for it. Healthy Caucasian donors formed the entire cohort. TCRdb ran MiXCR on the 5' RACE reads and lists one entry per CDR3 protein. The sample has more than 650,000 distinct CDR3 sequences; 6% to 6.5% are singletons. The TCR comes from a man between 18 and 35 years old in good health. Sample: naive T cells sorted from blood. The chain uses TRBV11-2 and TRBJ2-1; a possible D gene is TRBD1 (6 bases). CDR3 nucleotides: TGTGCCAGCAGCTTAGATCTGAGGGGGACTGAGCAGTTCTTC. It is translated as CASSLDLRGTEQFF.